This TCR beta chain derives from a study of shared clonotypes between healthy human individuals. Using immunoSEQ multiplex PCR, the repertoire was profiled, and TCRdb retains in-frame clones only, with some absent. The sample includes about 800,000 clones, about 96% of them seen just once. CD45RO-negative cells were positively selected for CCR7, leaving out terminally differentiated effector memory CD45RA+ cells. Healthy and HIV-negative, the adult donors had no recent acute infections or vaccinations. The germline gives CDR1 SGHTA, CDR2 FQGNSA. V lost 5 bases and J lost 4, with 9 bases in between. The CDR3 consists of 12 residues. As concerns this clone: What it binds is unknown.

Overall study results and limits: Lower generation probabilities were found for non-shared clonotypes than for those shared by all four donors. Limitation of the genetic and exposure-history diversity represented came from the few donors. Sharing across four donors was highest in naive CD4 (approximately 5%) and lowest in memory CD8 (around 0.4%).

Sequenced material: naive CD8+ T cells sorted from blood. The J gene is TRBJ2-7, the V gene TRBV7-2; D is undetermined. The TCR sequence derives from a man aged 25-40 years in good health. The CDR3 bases are TGTGCCAGCAGCCATTGGGGTTACGAGCAGTACTTC. This gives the protein CASSHWGYEQYF.